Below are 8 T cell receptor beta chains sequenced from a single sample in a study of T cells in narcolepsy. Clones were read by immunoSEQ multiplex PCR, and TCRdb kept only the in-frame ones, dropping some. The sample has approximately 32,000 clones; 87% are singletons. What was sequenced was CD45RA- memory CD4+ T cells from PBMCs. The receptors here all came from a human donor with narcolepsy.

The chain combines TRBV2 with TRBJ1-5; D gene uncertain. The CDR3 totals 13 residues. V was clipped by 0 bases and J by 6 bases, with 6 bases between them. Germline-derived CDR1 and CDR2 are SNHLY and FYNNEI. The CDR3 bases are TGTGCCAGCAGTGAAGCCCCGCGTCAGCCCCAGCATTTT. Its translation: CASSEAPRQPQHF.

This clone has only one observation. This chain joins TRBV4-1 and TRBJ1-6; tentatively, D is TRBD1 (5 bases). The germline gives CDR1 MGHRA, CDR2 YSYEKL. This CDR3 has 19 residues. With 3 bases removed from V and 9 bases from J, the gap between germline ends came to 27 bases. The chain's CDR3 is CASSHDLRRGEGWGSPLHF. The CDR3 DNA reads TGCGCCAGCAGCCACGACCTCCGCCGGGGGGAGGGGTGGGGTTCACCCCTCCACTTT.

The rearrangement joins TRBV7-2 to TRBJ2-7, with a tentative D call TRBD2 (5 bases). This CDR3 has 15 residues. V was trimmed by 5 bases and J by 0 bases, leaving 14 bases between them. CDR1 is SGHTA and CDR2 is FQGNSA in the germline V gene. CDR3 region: CASSRVERPSYEQYF. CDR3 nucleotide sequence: TGTGCCAGCAGCAGGGTGGAGCGGCCCTCCTACGAGCAGTACTTC. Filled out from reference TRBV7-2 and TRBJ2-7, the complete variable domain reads GAGVSQSPSNKVTEKGKDVELRCDPISGHTALYWYRQSLGQGLEFLIYFQGNSAPDKSGLPSDRFSAERTGGSVSTLTIQRTQQEDSAVYLCASSRVERPSYEQYFGPGTRLTVT.

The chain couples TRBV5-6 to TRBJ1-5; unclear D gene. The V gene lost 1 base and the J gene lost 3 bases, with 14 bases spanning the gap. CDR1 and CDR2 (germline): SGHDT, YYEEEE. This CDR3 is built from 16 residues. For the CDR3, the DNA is TGTGCCAGCAGCTTGTTTTCCTCGGGCCTCAATCAGCCCCAGCATTTT. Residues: CASSLFSSGLNQPQHF.

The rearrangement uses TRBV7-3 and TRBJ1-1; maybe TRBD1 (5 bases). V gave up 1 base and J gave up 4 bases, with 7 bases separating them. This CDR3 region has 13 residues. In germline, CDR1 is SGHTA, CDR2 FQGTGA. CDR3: CASSLRGGTEAFF. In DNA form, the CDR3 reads TGTGCCAGCAGCTTAAGGGGGGGCACTGAAGCTTTCTTT.

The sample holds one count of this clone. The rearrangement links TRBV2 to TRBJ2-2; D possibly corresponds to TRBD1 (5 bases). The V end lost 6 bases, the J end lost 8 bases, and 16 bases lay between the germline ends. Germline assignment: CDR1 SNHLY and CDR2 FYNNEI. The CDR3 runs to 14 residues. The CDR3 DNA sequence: TGTGCCAGCAGCCTCAGGACACTTGGGGGGGAGCTGTTTTTT. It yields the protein CASSLRTLGGELFF.

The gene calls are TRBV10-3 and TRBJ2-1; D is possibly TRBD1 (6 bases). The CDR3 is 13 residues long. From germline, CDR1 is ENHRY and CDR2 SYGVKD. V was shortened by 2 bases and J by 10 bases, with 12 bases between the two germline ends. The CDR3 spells CAISEGRGGEQFF. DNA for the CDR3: TGTGCCATCAGTGAGGGCAGGGGTGGGGAGCAGTTCTTC.

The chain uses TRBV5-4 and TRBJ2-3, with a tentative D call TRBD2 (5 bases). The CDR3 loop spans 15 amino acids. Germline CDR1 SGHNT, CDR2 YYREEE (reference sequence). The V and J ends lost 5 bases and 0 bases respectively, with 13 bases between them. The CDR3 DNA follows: TGTGCCAGCAGACTGGGTACTAGAAGCACAGATACGCAGTATTTT. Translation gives CASRLGTRSTDTQYF. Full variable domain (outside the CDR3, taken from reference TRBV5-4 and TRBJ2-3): ETGVTQSPTHLIKTRGQQVTLRCSSQSGHNTVSWYQQALGQGPQFIFQYYREEENGRGNFPPRFSGLQFPNYSSELNVNALELDDSALYLCASRLGTRSTDTQYFGPGTRLTVL.